These T cell receptor beta chains were read from a single sample in a study of T cell repertoires in cytomegalovirus infection. MiXCR was run by TCRdb on the reads, yielding one entry per CDR3 protein. Here the sample spans around 740,000 distinct CDR3 sequences, approximately 40% being singletons. Material for sequencing was PBMCs. The receptors stem from a human donor in good health (CMV status not recorded). Some clones in this sample may be carry-over from other donors' samples. The CDR3 runs from the conserved cysteine through the conserved F or W. The order of the fields is J gene, V gene, clone size, D gene, CDR3 protein, CDR3 DNA. D genes are given only for firm matches. Rows may omit the clone size; those that give it use once, few, many or a size class.

TRBJ1-5 TRBV29-1 NA TRBD1 CSVDLGTGGGNQPQHF TGCAGCGTTGATCTAGGGACAGGGGGAGGCAATCAGCCCCAGCATTTT
TRBJ2-2 TRBV7-2 many NA CASSFLRGTGELFF TGTGCCAGCAGCTTTTTAAGGGGAACCGGGGAGCTGTTTTTT
TRBJ2-1 TRBV29-1 NA NA CSVEAQWGLQFF TGCAGCGTTGAAGCACAGTGGGGATTGCAGTTCTTC
TRBJ1-5 TRBV5-3 NA NA CASSQSSGQPQHF TGTGCCAGCAGCCAATCTTCGGGTCAGCCCCAGCATTTT
TRBJ2-1 TRBV19 NA NA CASSMSVYNEQFF TGTGCCAGTAGTATGAGTGTCTACAATGAGCAGTTCTTC
TRBJ1-1 TRBV7-8 NA NA CASSLGARSSTEAFF TGTGCCAGCAGCTTAGGGGCCAGGTCTTCGACTGAAGCTTTCTTT
TRBJ1-2 TRBV12-3/TRBV12-4 NA NA CASIQTATNYGYTF TGTGCCAGCATCCAGACAGCAACTAACTATGGCTACACCTTC
TRBJ1-3 TRBV27 few NA CASSLSFTTSGNTIYF TGTGCCAGCAGTTTATCCTTCACTACCTCTGGAAACACCATATATTTT
TRBJ2-7 TRBV28 few TRBD1 CACRDSFFYEQYF TGTGCCTGTCGGGACAGCTTTTTCTACGAGCAGTACTTC
TRBJ2-7 TRBV12-3/TRBV12-4 few TRBD1 CASSTQGSGIGYEQYF TGTGCCAGCAGTACACAGGGGAGTGGCATCGGATACGAGCAGTACTTC
TRBJ1-5 TRBV11-2 NA TRBD1 CASSLEGGPNQPQHF TGTGCCAGCAGCTTAGAAGGGGGCCCCAATCAGCCCCAGCATTTT
TRBJ2-3 TRBV12-3/TRBV12-4 few TRBD2 CASSPGGGFRVTDTQYF TGTGCCAGCAGTCCCGGGGGGGGATTCAGGGTCACAGATACGCAGTATTTT
TRBJ2-5 TRBV20-1 few TRBD1 CSGDSQETQYF TGCAGTGGGGACAGCCAAGAGACCCAGTACTTC
TRBJ1-1 TRBV6-5 NA NA CASTKPEGTEAFF TGTGCCAGCACCAAACCCGAGGGGACTGAAGCTTTCTTT
TRBJ1-4 TRBV12-3/TRBV12-4 few NA CASSLWEKLFF TGTGCCAGCAGCCTCTGGGAAAAACTGTTTTTT
TRBJ1-4 TRBV27 few NA CASSLSLGGGVEKLFF TGTGCCAGCAGTTTAAGTTTAGGTGGGGGAGTTGAAAAACTGTTTTTT
TRBJ1-1 TRBV7-6 many TRBD1 CASSPRQGGTEAFF TGTGCCAGCAGCCCTCGACAGGGCGGCACTGAAGCTTTCTTT
TRBJ2-7 TRBV7-8 many NA CASSLAWRGVYEQYF TGTGCCAGCAGCTTAGCGTGGCGAGGGGTCTACGAGCAGTACTTC
TRBJ1-3 TRBV7-9 NA NA CASSYRDVSSGNTIYF TGTGCCAGCAGCTATCGGGACGTTAGCTCTGGAAACACCATATATTTT
TRBJ2-6 TRBV29-1 NA NA CSVVESGANVLTF TGCAGCGTTGTTGAATCTGGGGCCAACGTCCTGACTTTC
TRBJ2-7 TRBV27 NA TRBD1 CASSFSDRSSYEQYF TGTGCCAGCAGTTTTTCGGACAGGTCTTCCTACGAGCAGTACTTC
TRBJ2-3 TRBV7-2 few NA CASSLGSGRDTQYF TGTGCCAGCAGCTTAGGGTCAGGGAGAGATACGCAGTATTTT
TRBJ1-3 TRBV3-1 NA NA CASSQRLSVVVNTIYF TGTGCCAGCAGCCAGCGTCTCTCGGTCGTGGTAAACACCATATATTTT
TRBJ1-2 TRBV5-6 NA NA CASSWNRDNYGYTF TGTGCCAGCAGCTGGAACAGGGATAACTATGGCTACACCTTC
TRBJ2-1 TRBV29-1 NA TRBD2 CSVDKGLPSYNEQFF TGCAGCGTGGACAAGGGACTACCTTCGTACAATGAGCAGTTCTTC
TRBJ1-5 TRBV25-1 many NA CASSSDVYSNQPQHF TGTGCCAGCAGTTCGGACGTGTATAGCAATCAGCCCCAGCATTTT
TRBJ1-2 TRBV7-8 NA NA CARSLDRRRGYTF TGTGCCAGAAGCTTAGATCGCCGGCGCGGCTACACCTTC
TRBJ1-6 TRBV20-1 many TRBD1 CSARPLGDRDNSPLHF TGCAGTGCTAGACCCCTAGGGGACAGGGATAATTCACCCCTCCACTTT
TRBJ1-6 TRBV7-9 NA NA CASSLGWSNSPLHF TGTGCCAGCAGCTTAGGGTGGAGTAATTCACCCCTCCACTTT
TRBJ2-1 TRBV20-1 NA NA CSAPGSRHNEQFF TGCAGTGCACCCGGGAGTCGGCACAATGAGCAGTTCTTC
TRBJ1-5 TRBV19 NA TRBD1 CASSYADRINQPQHF TGTGCCAGTTCTTACGCGGACAGGATCAATCAGCCCCAGCATTTT
TRBJ2-3 TRBV4-2 NA TRBD2 CASSQGLAGGLFSTDTQYF TGTGCCAGCAGCCAAGGGCTAGCGGGGGGACTTTTCAGCACAGATACGCAGTATTTT
TRBJ2-7 TRBV29-1 few NA CSVEGTHTDSYEQYF TGCAGCGTTGAAGGAACACATACTGACTCCTACGAGCAGTACTTC
TRBJ2-7 TRBV7-9 few NA CASGNGAYEQYF TGTGCCAGCGGCAACGGGGCGTACGAGCAGTACTTC
TRBJ2-5 TRBV20-1 NA TRBD2 CSASRREGRETQYF TGCAGTGCTAGTAGGCGGGAGGGCCGAGAGACCCAGTACTTC
TRBJ2-2 TRBV28 few NA CASSPRRGQNTGELFF TGTGCCAGCAGCCCACGGAGGGGCCAGAACACCGGGGAGCTGTTTTTT
TRBJ1-1 TRBV5-1 NA TRBD1 CASSKGQGLGEAFF TGCGCCAGCAGCAAGGGACAGGGATTGGGTGAAGCTTTCTTT
TRBJ2-7 TRBV4-1 few NA CASSPWALGRGSEQYF TGCGCCAGCAGCCCGTGGGCCTTGGGCCGGGGATCCGAGCAGTACTTC
TRBJ2-1 TRBV11-1 many NA CASSLAGSAVNEQFF TGTGCCAGCAGCTTAGCGGGGAGCGCCGTTAATGAGCAGTTCTTC
TRBJ1-6 TRBV7-2 many NA CASSLPWDNSPLHF TGTGCCAGCAGCTTGCCTTGGGACAATTCACCCCTCCACTTT
TRBJ1-5 TRBV4-1 NA TRBD1 CASSQDSGQAYSNQPQHF TGCGCCAGCAGCCAAGATTCGGGACAGGCTTATAGCAATCAGCCCCAGCATTTT
TRBJ2-1 TRBV6-6 few NA CASTYGASLGTYNEQFF TGTGCCAGCACCTACGGGGCGAGTTTAGGAACTTACAATGAGCAGTTCTTC
TRBJ2-1 TRBV5-4 few NA CASSSQDNRNQQFF TGTGCCAGCAGCTCTCAGGACAACAGAAATCAGCAGTTCTTC
TRBJ1-2 TRBV7-3 NA NA CASSPQQGVGLEF TGTGCCAGCAGCCCACAGCAGGGAGTTGGATTGGAATTC
TRBJ2-1 TRBV7-8 NA TRBD2 CASSTGRGWGNSYNEQFF TGTGCCAGCAGCACGGGGCGGGGGTGGGGGAACTCCTACAATGAGCAGTTCTTC
TRBJ2-7 TRBV7-6 NA TRBD2 CASSLDLAGAREQYF TGTGCCAGCAGCTTGGACTTAGCGGGAGCGAGAGAGCAGTACTTC
TRBJ1-1 TRBV29-1 NA NA CSVVIETTEAFF TGCAGCGTGGTGATAGAGACCACTGAAGCTTTCTTT
TRBJ1-2 TRBV29-1 NA TRBD1 CSVASRDRLYGYTF TGCAGCGTTGCTTCCCGGGACAGGCTCTATGGCTACACCTTC
TRBJ1-1 TRBV29-1 NA NA CSVERGPSEAFF TGCAGCGTCGAGCGGGGACCTAGTGAAGCTTTCTTT
TRBJ1-5 TRBV7-8 NA NA CASSLQGGPQHF TGTGCCAGCAGCTTACAGGGAGGGCCCCAGCATTTT
TRBJ1-2 TRBV7-2 NA TRBD1 CASSRQGAGYVYTF TGTGCCAGCAGCAGACAGGGGGCAGGGTATGTCTACACCTTC
TRBJ1-1 TRBV7-6 NA NA CASSLAQQPRPNTEAFF TGTGCCAGCAGCTTAGCCCAACAGCCTCGACCGAACACTGAAGCTTTCTTT